This record covers a single T cell receptor beta chain. This entry belongs to a study of blood T cell repertoires in COVID-19. From germline, CDR1 is GTSNPN and CDR2 SVGIG (reference sequence). The CDR3 spans 17 residues. V dropped 2 bases and J dropped 0 bases, with 18 bases sitting between them. Libraries were prepared by immunoSEQ multiplex PCR; TCRdb keeps only in-frame clonotypes and omits some of them. The sample includes 120,000 to 150,000 clones, 65% to 85% seen only once; the top ten take roughly 8.7%. The clonotype comes from a man aged 30-40 years with COVID-19, enrolled during active disease. Sequenced: peripheral blood. The genes are TRBV30 and TRBJ2-3, with D possibly matching TRBD2 (7 bases). CDR3: CAWSPGGATSSTDTQYF. DNA of the CDR3: TGTGCCTGGAGTCCTGGGGGGGCCACGTCTAGCACAGATACGCAGTATTTT.